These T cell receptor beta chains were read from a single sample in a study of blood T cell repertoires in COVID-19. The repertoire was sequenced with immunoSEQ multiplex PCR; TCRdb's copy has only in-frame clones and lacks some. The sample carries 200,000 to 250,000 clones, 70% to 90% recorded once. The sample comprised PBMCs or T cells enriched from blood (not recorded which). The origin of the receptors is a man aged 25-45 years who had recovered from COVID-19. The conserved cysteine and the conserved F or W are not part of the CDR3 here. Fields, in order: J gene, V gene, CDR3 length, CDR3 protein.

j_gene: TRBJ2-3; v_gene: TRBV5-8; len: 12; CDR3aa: ARDEAGGIDTQY
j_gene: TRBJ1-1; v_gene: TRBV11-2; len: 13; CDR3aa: ASSPTGGSGTEAF
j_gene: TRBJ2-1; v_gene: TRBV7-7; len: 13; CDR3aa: ASSSGLADYNEQF
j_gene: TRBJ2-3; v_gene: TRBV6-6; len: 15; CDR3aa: ASSPAYRGGAADTQY
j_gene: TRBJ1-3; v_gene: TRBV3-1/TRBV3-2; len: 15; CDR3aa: ASSQDSPGGIGNTIY
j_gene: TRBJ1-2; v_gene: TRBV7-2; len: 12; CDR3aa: ASSLDIRGGGYT
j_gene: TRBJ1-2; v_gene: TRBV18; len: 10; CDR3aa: ASSPLRDGYT
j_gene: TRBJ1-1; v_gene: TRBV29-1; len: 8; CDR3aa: SVVSSEAF
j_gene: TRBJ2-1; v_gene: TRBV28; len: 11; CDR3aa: ASSYPSTYEQF
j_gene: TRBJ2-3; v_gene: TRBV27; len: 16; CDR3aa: ASSLGLAGIPSTDTQY
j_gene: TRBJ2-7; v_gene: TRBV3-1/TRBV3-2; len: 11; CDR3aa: ASSLGGSYEQY
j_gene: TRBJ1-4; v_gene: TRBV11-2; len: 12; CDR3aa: ASSHKITGEKLF
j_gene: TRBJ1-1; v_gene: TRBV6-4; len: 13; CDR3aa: ASSVTGQGFSEAF
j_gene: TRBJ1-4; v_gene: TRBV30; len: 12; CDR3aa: AGRRDSTNEKLF
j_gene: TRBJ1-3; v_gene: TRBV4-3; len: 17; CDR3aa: ASSQNPGETGTLGNTIY
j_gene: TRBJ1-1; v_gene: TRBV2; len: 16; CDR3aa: ASSEALTGNEMNTEAF
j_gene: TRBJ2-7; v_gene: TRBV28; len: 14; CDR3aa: ASSLYPAGQSYEQY
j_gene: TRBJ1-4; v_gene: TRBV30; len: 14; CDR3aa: AVDRVGVGTNEKLF
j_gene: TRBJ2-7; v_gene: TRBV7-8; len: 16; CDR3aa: ASSLGTGTTKAAYEQY
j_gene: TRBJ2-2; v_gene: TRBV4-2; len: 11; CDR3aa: ASSPPRDGELF
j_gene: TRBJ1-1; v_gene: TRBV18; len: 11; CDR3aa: ASSPRGGDEAF
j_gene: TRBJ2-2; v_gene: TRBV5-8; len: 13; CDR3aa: ASSFRDTASGELF